These T cell receptor beta chains were read from a single sample in a study of T cells in Graves' hyperthyroidism and ophthalmopathy. Each CDR3 protein is one row after TCRdb ran MiXCR on the multiplex PCR reads. The sample holds about 360,000 distinct CDR3 sequences, roughly 25% seen once. Sequencing was performed on blood. The receptors were sampled from a man aged 45-60 years with Graves' hyperthyroidism. CDR3s include the opening cysteine and the closing phenylalanine or tryptophan. The order of the fields is J gene, D gene, V gene, clone size, CDR3 protein, CDR3 DNA. The D gene is left open where the match is weak. Expanded clones are given a class, and other clones once, few, many or no size at all.

TRBJ1-4	-	TRBV2	-	CASSDGGPNEKLFF	TGTGCCAGCAGTGATGGGGGACCTAATGAAAAACTGTTTTTT
TRBJ1-1	-	TRBV30	-	CAWSVAQDLNTEAFF	TGTGCCTGGAGTGTTGCACAGGACTTGAACACTGAAGCTTTCTTT
TRBJ1-4	-	TRBV19	once	CASSKGGRQYEKLFF	TGTGCCAGTAGTAAAGGAGGCCGCCAGTACGAAAAACTGTTTTTT
TRBJ2-1	-	TRBV5-1	many	CASSPHGKAAYNEQFF	TGCGCCAGCAGCCCTCACGGTAAGGCCGCCTACAATGAGCAGTTCTTC
TRBJ2-1	-	TRBV30	-	CAWSHRADPNEQFF	TGTGCCTGGAGTCATAGGGCAGACCCCAATGAGCAGTTCTTC
TRBJ1-5	-	TRBV3-1	many	CASSQAGASHQPQHF	TGTGCCAGCAGCCAAGCGGGGGCCAGTCATCAGCCCCAGCATTTT
TRBJ1-2	TRBD1	TRBV6-6	many	CASSYLGTGVIGYTF	TGTGCCAGCAGTTACCTCGGGACAGGGGTGATTGGCTACACCTTC
TRBJ1-2	-	TRBV3-1	-	CASSQDSDLNGYTF	TGTGCCAGCAGCCAAGATTCGGACCTCAATGGCTACACCTTC
TRBJ2-1	TRBD2	TRBV7-6	few	CASSPGLAGGRNEQFF	TGTGCCAGCAGCCCGGGTCTAGCGGGAGGCCGCAATGAGCAGTTCTTC
TRBJ2-1	-	TRBV7-3	many	CASSLDGSNNEQFF	TGTGCCAGCAGCTTAGATGGTAGCAACAATGAGCAGTTCTTC
TRBJ2-1	-	TRBV6-1	-	CASRPFSRAYNEQFF	TGTGCCAGCAGGCCCTTCTCCCGCGCCTACAATGAGCAGTTCTTC
TRBJ2-5	-	TRBV5-4	-	CASSSQGLETQYF	TGTGCCAGCAGCTCTCAGGGATTGGAGACCCAGTACTTC
TRBJ2-7	TRBD2	TRBV7-9	many	CASSLAGRAGEQYF	TGTGCCAGCAGCTTAGCGGGGAGGGCTGGCGAGCAGTACTTC
TRBJ2-1	TRBD2	TRBV11-3	many	CASSLTAGGPYNEQFF	TGTGCCAGCAGCTTAACAGCGGGAGGGCCCTACAATGAGCAGTTCTTC
TRBJ2-2	TRBD2	TRBV12-3/TRBV12-4	few	CASSPGLAANTGELFF	TGTGCCAGCAGCCCTGGACTAGCGGCTAACACCGGGGAGCTGTTTTTT
TRBJ2-5	-	TRBV6-2/TRBV6-3	-	CASSVLGVAETQYF	TGTGCCAGCAGTGTACTAGGGGTGGCGGAGACCCAGTACTTC
TRBJ2-7	TRBD2	TRBV7-2	many	CASSLGGGTEQYF	TGTGCCAGCAGCTTAGGGGGAGGGACCGAGCAGTACTTC
TRBJ2-5	-	TRBV28	many	CASRRGQETQYF	TGTGCCAGCAGAAGGGGGCAAGAGACCCAGTACTTC
TRBJ2-1	-	TRBV11-3	-	CASSLDGSLSYNEQFF	TGTGCCAGCAGCTTGGATGGGAGCCTCTCCTACAATGAGCAGTTCTTC
TRBJ1-1	-	TRBV28	few	CASSLLVPLGGTEAFF	TGTGCCAGCAGTTTACTGGTTCCGTTGGGAGGGACTGAAGCTTTCTTT
TRBJ2-7	-	TRBV7-2	few	CASSSPQTGTRWEQYF	TGTGCCAGCAGCTCGCCCCAAACAGGTACCCGCTGGGAGCAGTACTTC
TRBJ1-5	TRBD1	TRBV6-1	-	CASRAGQDSNQPQHF	TGTGCCAGCAGGGCGGGACAGGATAGCAATCAGCCCCAGCATTTT
TRBJ2-3	-	TRBV24-1	few	CATSDSQAKSTDTQYF	TGTGCCACCAGTGATTCACAGGCCAAAAGCACAGATACGCAGTATTTT
TRBJ2-1	TRBD2	TRBV30	few	CAWRSAGGRNEQFF	TGTGCCTGGAGATCAGCGGGAGGGCGGAATGAGCAGTTCTTC
TRBJ2-3	TRBD2	TRBV6-5	few	CASSYSSLAGAPYTQYF	TGTGCCAGCAGTTACTCGTCTCTAGCGGGAGCCCCGTATACGCAGTATTTT
TRBJ2-7	-	TRBV10-3	-	CAISEHGAGRGEQYF	TGTGCCATCAGTGAGCACGGGGCCGGACGGGGGGAGCAGTACTTC
TRBJ2-1	-	TRBV27	-	CASKRADEQFF	TGTGCCAGCAAGAGGGCTGATGAGCAGTTCTTC
TRBJ2-7	-	TRBV3-1	many	CASSQGRIVYEQYF	TGTGCCAGCAGCCAAGGCAGAATAGTCTACGAGCAGTACTTC
TRBJ1-5	-	TRBV4-1	once	CASSQGPSQASNQPQHF	TGCGCCAGCAGCCAAGGTCCATCACAGGCCAGCAATCAGCCCCAGCATTTT
TRBJ1-1	-	TRBV20-1	-	CSVRDGPMEAFF	TGCAGTGTCAGGGACGGACCTATGGAAGCTTTCTTT